The TCR beta chain under discussion was sequenced for a study of blood T cell repertoires in COVID-19 (TCRdb year 2020). Notes on the research overall: Samples from collaborators originated in the United States, Italy and Spain and spanned both the acute and convalescent phases of COVID-19. The prospective study material was composed of cDNA or gDNA derived from T cells, B-cell-depleted T cells, or PBMCs. Deeply sampled blood TCRbeta repertoires from subjects exposed to, actively infected with, or recovered from COVID-19 were included in the dataset. The repertoires were released in a freely available public database meant as a resource for research on the immune response to SARS-CoV-2. Samples came from the ongoing ImmuneRACE study (first 160 participants) plus 1,254 subjects from 6 global collaborators. The sample metadata nearly always contained a de-identified subject ID, COVID-19 status, age in years and sex. Where available, HLA class I and class II types were taken from metadata supplied by the sample provider and were not determined by assay-based typing.

Each collaborating institution followed its own protocols to collect whole blood in K2EDTA tubes. For TCRbeta analysis, collaborator samples were shipped as frozen whole blood, as isolated PBMCs, or as DNA extracted from either sample type. The immunoSEQ Assay, a bias-controlled multiplex PCR, was used to amplify TCRbeta CDR3 regions from genomic DNA. The source study handled its data this way. The number of nucleated cells in each sample was estimated by amplification of reference gene primers within the assay. Sequence reads were collapsed and filtered to measure the absolute abundance of every unique TCRbeta CDR3 rearrangement. For each sample, productive Simpson clonality was calculated by taking the square root of Simpson's diversity index across productive rearrangements. This is the immuneACCESS table as TCRdb keeps it, with only in-frame sequences that have V and J called. A part of the clones is gone; compared with another copy, unresolved V genes explain less than half, and the rest is unexplained. D and trimming were read from the DNA, whereas the V and J calls and clone size are those reported in that table. For this sample there are about 98,000 clones; 65% to 90% appear just once. Clones ranked in the top ten supply about a tenth of the sample.

Summary of the overall study and its limitations: The amount of clinical and demographic metadata varied by source and participant and was provided uncurated.

Points on this clone: Its antigen is unknown. The sample holds no much larger clone one base away, and base qualities are not on file.

This clonotype was obtained from a man aged 65 to 85 with active or convalescent COVID-19. Sequenced material: peripheral blood.

This receptor carries the CDR3 CASSDTAYYGYTF. The nucleotide sequence reads TGTGCCAGCAGCGATACAGCCTACTATGGCTACACCTTC. The V and J segments used are TRBV3-1 (or the pseudogene TRBV3-2) and TRBJ1-2, with the identity of the D gene unclear. The junction carries 10 bases between V and J, which are trimmed by 5 bases and 3 bases respectively. CDR1 LGHDT and CDR2 YNNKEL are derived from the germline V gene (reference sequence). The CDR3 runs 13 residues from the cysteine to the phenylalanine. This entry keeps only the CDR3 DNA: 39 bases, framed from base 1.